The 29 T cell receptor beta chains in this list originate from one sample, sequenced in a study of cytomegalovirus exposure and HLA in healthy donors. Vbeta (60) and Jbeta (13) primers were used in the PCR. Measured with immunoSEQ multiplex PCR; TCRdb has only the in-frame clones, and not every one. The sample carries about 160,000 clones, about 80% recorded once. The sample was PBMCs. The source is a man in his late teens or twenties in good health and CMV-seropositive.

The V and J genes are TRBV6-1 and TRBJ2-1; TRBD1 might be the D (5 bases). The CDR3 is made up of 12 amino acids. V shed 1 base and J shed 12 bases, with 10 bases lying between them. Germline V CDR1 and CDR2: MNHNS, SASEGT. The chain's CDR3 is CASSEGGLAQFF. As DNA, the CDR3 is TGTGCCAGCAGTGAAGGGGGCTTAGCGCAGTTCTTC.

The chain links TRBV13 to TRBJ1-1; 7 bases match TRBD1. The CDR3 length is 13 residues. Germline lookup yields CDR1 PRHDT and CDR2 FYEKMQ (reference sequence). J lost 6 bases, V lost 4 bases, and 5 bases had no gene match. The CDR3 bases are TGTGCCAGCAGCTACAGGGGTCGGTCTGAAGCTTTCTTT. It translates to CASSYRGRSEAFF.

This clone has only one observation. The rearrangement links TRBV2 to TRBJ2-7; no definite D call. Germline CDR1 reads SNHLY; CDR2 reads FYNNEI. This CDR3 has 13 amino acids. V shed 2 bases and J shed 3 bases, with 8 bases lying between them. The CDR3 reads CASSESINYEQYF. CDR3 DNA sequence: TGTGCCAGCAGTGAATCTATCAACTACGAGCAGTACTTC.

This clone has a handful of counts. The rearrangement joins TRBV9 to TRBJ2-7; 9 bases map to TRBD1. Looked up from germline, CDR1 is SGDLS and CDR2 is YYNGEE. CDR3 length equals 14 residues. The J segment lost 3 bases and the V segment lost 5 bases, leaving 6 bases of the junction unmatched. The CDR3 region is CASSTGQGFYEQYF. As DNA, the CDR3 is TGTGCCAGCAGTACGGGACAGGGTTTCTACGAGCAGTACTTC.

The gene calls are TRBV10-1 and TRBJ1-1, with TRBD1 matching over 8 bases. The CDR3 contains 15 residues. Trimming removed 5 bases from V and 7 bases from J; junction bases left unmatched: 12. Germline lookup yields CDR1 WNHNN and CDR2 SYGVQD (reference sequence). CDR3 in amino acids: CASSRGARGLGEAFF. The CDR3 region has the DNA TGCGCCAGCAGTCGGGGGGCCAGGGGGCTTGGTGAAGCTTTCTTT.

Here the CDR3 reads CASSRTGGGNQPQHF. As DNA, the CDR3 is TGTGCCAGCAGCCGCACAGGGGGCGGGAATCAGCCCCAGCATTTT. The chain links TRBV4-2 to TRBJ1-5, with 9 bases identical to TRBD1. This CDR3 has 15 amino acids. Germline-derived CDR1 and CDR2 are LGHNA and YNFKEQ. Trimming removed 4 bases from V and 4 bases from J; junction bases left unmatched: 5.

This clone occurred once. The chain is built from TRBV2 and TRBJ1-4, with no clear D. Per the germline V gene, CDR1 is SNHLY and CDR2 is FYNNEI. The germline V and J ends were trimmed by 1 base and 2 bases, with 11 bases remaining between them. The CDR3 is 16 residues long. The DNA of the CDR3 is TGTGCCAGCAGTGAAGTCAGCGCGGGGACTAATGAAAAACTGTTTTTT. It encodes CASSEVSAGTNEKLFF.

This rearrangement joins TRBV2 to TRBJ2-7; 8 nucleotides agree with TRBD1. This CDR3 is built from 13 residues. CDR1 is SNHLY and CDR2 is FYNNEI in the germline V gene. Unmatched junction bases numbered 8, after V lost 10 bases and J lost 3 bases. CDR3 amino acids: CATKDRGGYEQYF. Written as DNA, the CDR3 is TGTGCCACAAAAGACAGGGGAGGCTACGAGCAGTACTTC.

The rearrangement links TRBV6-1 to TRBJ2-1, with 10 positions matching TRBD2. Germline-derived CDR1 and CDR2 are MNHNS and SASEGT. The CDR3 has 15 amino acids. J lost 7 bases, V lost 2 bases, and 5 bases had no gene match. The CDR3 bases are TGTGCCAGCAGTGAATGGGGACTAGCGTTGAATGAGCAGTTCTTC. It codes for CASSEWGLALNEQFF.

Of note for this clone: It is likely a read error, because the conserved phenylalanine at the end of the CDR3 is missing. The rearrangement uses TRBV5-5 and TRBJ1-6; 9 nucleotides line up with TRBD1. This CDR3 has 14 amino acids. Germline V CDR1 and CDR2: SGHKS, YYEKEE (reference sequence). J gave up 10 bases and V 4 bases, and 6 bases lay outside the gene matches. The CDR3, as DNA: TGTGCCAGCAGCCGGGACAGGGTGGCGTCACCCCTCCACCTT. This codes for CASSRDRVASPLHL.

This clone was seen a single time. This chain joins TRBV27 and TRBJ1-3, with a tentative D call TRBD1 (5 bases). V shed 6 bases and J shed 8 bases, with 23 bases lying between them. The germline gives CDR1 MNHEY, CDR2 SMNVEV (reference sequence). The CDR3 runs 16 residues. The CDR3 spells CASSSAAGPDSYTIYF. For the CDR3, the DNA is TGTGCCAGCAGCTCCGCCGCAGGGCCGGATAGTTACACCATATATTTT.

The J gene is TRBJ2-5, the V gene TRBV6-5; 7 bases agree with TRBD2. The junction had 14 bases not matched to a gene; V was cut back by 0 bases and J by 10 bases. This CDR3 has 16 amino acids. Germline V gene sequence: CDR1 MNHEY, CDR2 SVGAGI. The CDR3 DNA is TGTGCCAGCAGTTACTCCGGAGGGAGCGGGATGGGGGGCCAGTACTTC. This codes for CASSYSGGSGMGGQYF.

V and J are TRBV19 and TRBJ1-5; 8 bases match TRBD1. The CDR3 is 14 residues long. Germline V gene sequence: CDR1 LNHDA, CDR2 SQIVND (reference sequence). Trimming cost V 9 bases and J 4 bases; bases outside gene matches: 8. The DNA of the CDR3 is TGTGCCAGCTCCGGGACAGGACTGAATCAGCCCCAGCATTTT. Translation: CASSGTGLNQPQHF.

This chain connects TRBV6-5 to TRBJ2-2; the D is unclear. Germline CDR1 and CDR2: MNHEY and SVGAGI. The CDR3 covers 15 residues. Trimming shortened V by 6 bases and J by 1 base, and 12 bases separated the two germline ends. The CDR3 reads CASRQDYGNTGELFF. DNA of the CDR3: TGTGCCAGCAGGCAGGATTATGGGAACACCGGGGAGCTGTTTTTT.

The rearrangement uses TRBV6-1 and TRBJ2-2; D gene unclear. Germline assignment: CDR1 MNHNS and CDR2 SASEGT. V dropped 7 bases and J dropped 8 bases, with 14 bases sitting between them. The CDR3 has 13 amino acids. CDR3 region: CASTTTVRGELFF. In nucleotides, the CDR3 is TGTGCCAGCACGACGACTGTGAGAGGGGAGCTGTTTTTT.

This clone has only a few counts. The V and J genes are TRBV7-9 and TRBJ1-4; D is ambiguous. V was cut by 4 bases and J by 4 bases, with 19 bases left in between. CDR1 and CDR2 (germline): SEHNR, FQNEAQ (reference sequence). The CDR3 is made up of 17 amino acids. CDR3 nucleotide sequence: TGTGCCAGCAGCTCATTGGCCGGAGGTCCGGTTAATGAAAAACTGTTTTTT. It is translated as CASSSLAGGPVNEKLFF.

This chain uses TRBV11-2 with TRBJ2-7; D is possibly TRBD2 (6 bases). The CDR3 has 14 residues. Trimming pared 6 bases from V and 0 bases from J, leaving 12 bases between. The germline V gene has CDR1 SGHAT and CDR2 FQNNGV. CDR3 bases: TGTGCCAGCAGGGCGTTCGGGGGCTCCTACGAGCAGTACTTC. It specifies CASRAFGGSYEQYF.

This clone appeared a few times. V usage is TRBV4-1 and J usage is TRBJ2-1, with D perhaps TRBD2 (6 bases). V lost 0 bases, J lost 8 bases, and 14 bases lay in between. CDR3 length: 15 residues. Germline V gene lookup returns CDR1 MGHRA and CDR2 YSYEKL. The CDR3 reads CASSQELRRDHEQFF. In DNA form, the CDR3 reads TGCGCCAGCAGCCAAGAACTACGGAGGGACCATGAGCAGTTCTTC.

This clone was observed a single time. This chain connects TRBV5-4 to TRBJ1-2; D is undetermined. Germline V gives CDR1 SGHNT, CDR2 YYREEE (reference sequence). V was clipped by 0 bases and J by 4 bases, with 10 bases between them. The CDR3 has 14 residues. The CDR3 DNA reads as TGTGCCAGCAGCTTGGGGTCAGCGATCTATGGCTACACCTTC. Amino acid sequence: CASSLGSAIYGYTF.

Only a few counts were recorded for this clone. This rearrangement joins TRBV7-2 to TRBJ1-1; the D gene is possibly TRBD1 (6 bases). Trimming removed 2 bases at V and 7 bases at J, with 14 bases between. The CDR3 has 14 amino acids. The germline V gene encodes CDR1 SGHTA and CDR2 FQGNSA. CDR3: CASSLSTGPSEAFF. CDR3 in DNA: TGTGCCAGCAGCTTAAGTACAGGGCCTAGTGAAGCTTTCTTT.

The table lists this clone with a count of one. V is TRBV27 and J is TRBJ1-6; D is ambiguous. The CDR3 covers 11 residues. Trimming cost V 6 bases and J 14 bases, with 11 bases left between them. Germline CDR1 MNHEY, CDR2 SMNVEV (reference sequence). The CDR3 DNA is TGTGCCAGCAGCAGTACTAACGCCCTCCACTTT. Translating gives CASSSTNALHF.

CDR3: CASSLSSGGGTEAFF. In DNA, the CDR3 is TGTGCCAGCAGCTTATCATCAGGCGGGGGGACTGAAGCTTTCTTT. The chain couples TRBV11-2 to TRBJ1-1; a weak D match, TRBD1 (5 bases). The germline V and J ends were trimmed by 2 bases and 5 bases, with 15 bases remaining between them. Per germline, CDR1 SGHAT and CDR2 FQNNGV. This CDR3 has 15 residues. Combining the CDR3 with reference TRBV11-2 and TRBJ1-1 gives the whole variable domain EAGVAQSPRYKIIEKRQSVAFWCNPISGHATLYWYQQILGQGPKLLIQFQNNGVVDDSQLPKDRFSAERLKGVDSTLKIQPAKLEDSAVYLCASSLSSGGGTEAFFGQGTRLTVV.

The rearrangement uses TRBV29-1 and TRBJ2-3; TRBD1 is a possible D gene (6 bases). Germline V gene sequence: CDR1 SQVTM, CDR2 ANQGSEA. Trimming removed 7 bases at V and 3 bases at J, with 20 bases between. The CDR3 extends over 15 amino acids. In nucleotides, the CDR3 is TGCAGCGCCCACGTGGGGTGGGGGCGGACAGATACGCAGTATTTT. This translates into CSAHVGWGRTDTQYF.

In its sample, this clone was seen once. This sequence joins TRBV7-9 and TRBJ1-2, with D tentatively TRBD1 (5 bases). This CDR3 comprises 17 residues. Germline V gene data show CDR1 as SEHNR and CDR2 as FQNEAQ (reference sequence). Trimming removed 5 bases from V and 3 bases from J, with 22 bases in between. The CDR3 is CASSPPTGPPRDYGYTF. CDR3 sequence (DNA): TGTGCCAGCAGCCCACCAACAGGACCGCCTAGGGACTATGGCTACACCTTC.

A word on this clone: Other DNA sequences of this sample code for an identical CDR3. The chain is built from TRBV7-2 and TRBJ1-5, with D maybe TRBD1 (6 bases). Germline V gene sequence: CDR1 SGHTA, CDR2 FQGNSA. CDR3 length: 14 amino acids. V was trimmed by 8 bases and J by 6 bases, leaving 17 bases between them. This CDR3 is CASHREGGPQPQHF. The CDR3 DNA is TGTGCCAGCCATAGGGAGGGGGGGCCTCAGCCCCAGCATTTT.

CDR3 sequence: CASRERATQGNEQFF. The CDR3, as DNA: TGTGCCAGCAGGGAAAGGGCCACCCAGGGGAATGAGCAGTTCTTC. The rearrangement uses TRBV11-1 and TRBJ2-1, with D maybe TRBD1 (6 bases). The CDR3 contains 15 residues. Germline loops: CDR1 SGHAT, CDR2 FQDESV (reference sequence). Trimming took off 6 bases at V and 7 bases at J, with 19 bases between the two ends.

The rearrangement joins TRBV19 to TRBJ2-1, with 7 bases fitting TRBD2. V gave up 9 bases and J gave up 0 bases; unmatched junction bases: 2. This CDR3 contains 13 residues. Germline CDR1 reads LNHDA; CDR2 reads SQIVND (reference sequence). This CDR3 reads CASWGGSYNEQFF. The CDR3 DNA sequence: TGTGCCAGCTGGGGGGGCTCCTACAATGAGCAGTTCTTC.

The chain recombines TRBV5-4 with TRBJ2-3, with D maybe TRBD2 (6 bases). From germline, CDR1 is SGHNT and CDR2 YYREEE (reference sequence). Trimming took 4 bases from V and 0 from J, leaving 18 bases between them. The CDR3 has 17 amino acids. The CDR3 sequence is CASSPGMWGESTDTQYF. CDR3 in DNA: TGTGCCAGCAGCCCGGGGATGTGGGGGGAAAGCACAGATACGCAGTATTTT. The full variable domain, with the rest looked up from reference TRBV5-4 and TRBJ2-3, is ETGVTQSPTHLIKTRGQQVTLRCSSQSGHNTVSWYQQALGQGPQFIFQYYREEENGRGNFPPRFSGLQFPNYSSELNVNALELDDSALYLCASSPGMWGESTDTQYFGPGTRLTVL.

V and J are TRBV7-2 and TRBJ2-1; 8 bases match TRBD1. Looked up from germline, CDR1 is SGHTA and CDR2 is FQGNSA. V lost 5 bases and J lost 5; bases outside the gene matches: 2. CDR3 length: 13 amino acids. The CDR3 region is CASSQGAHNEQFF. The CDR3 DNA is TGTGCCAGCAGCCAGGGGGCCCACAATGAGCAGTTCTTC.